This T cell receptor beta chain was found in a study of T cells in Graves' hyperthyroidism and ophthalmopathy. This clonotype was found a few times. Using RNA transcripts as the source, TCR beta CDR3 regions were amplified. First-round RT-PCR of the TCR CDR3 relied on the HTBI primer set. TCRdb processed the multiplex PCR reads anew with MiXCR; each CDR3 protein has one entry. The profile shows 490,000 or so distinct CDR3 sequences, 15% to 20% of them singletons. Germline V gene lookup returns CDR1 SGHTA and CDR2 FQGNSA. Trimming removed 1 base at V and 12 bases at J, with 15 bases between. There are 13 residues in the CDR3.

The sequencing input was blood. The sequence derives from a young woman with Graves' ophthalmopathy. This chain connects TRBV7-2 to TRBJ1-1; D unresolved. In DNA, the CDR3 is TGTGCCAGCAGCTTAGAGACCCGGATTATCTCTTTCTTT. Translation gives CASSLETRIISFF.